This T cell receptor beta chain was captured by sequencing in a study of T cell repertoires in cytomegalovirus infection. Whole-study context: Public TCR beta signatures provided an indication of both CMV infection and a matching HLA type.

There are 14 residues in the CDR3. The ends were cut back, 3 bases at V and 1 base at J, with 12 bases in the middle. CDR1 is DFQATT and CDR2 is SNEGSKA in the germline V gene (reference sequence). This clonotype was counted a few times. Each CDR3 protein gets one entry after TCRdb re-called the reads with MiXCR. The sample contains roughly 640,000 distinct CDR3 sequences, 20% to 30% of which appear only once. The clonotype was recovered from a human donor in good health (CMV status not recorded). Some clones in this sample may be carry-over from other donors' samples. The specimen was CD8+ T cells from PBMCs. The chain joins TRBV20-1 to TRBJ1-1; D possibly corresponds to TRBD1 (6 bases). CDR3 nucleotide sequence: TGCAGTGCTAGCTCCATAGGGGGGAACACTGAAGCTTTCTTT. Translated: CSASSIGGNTEAFF.